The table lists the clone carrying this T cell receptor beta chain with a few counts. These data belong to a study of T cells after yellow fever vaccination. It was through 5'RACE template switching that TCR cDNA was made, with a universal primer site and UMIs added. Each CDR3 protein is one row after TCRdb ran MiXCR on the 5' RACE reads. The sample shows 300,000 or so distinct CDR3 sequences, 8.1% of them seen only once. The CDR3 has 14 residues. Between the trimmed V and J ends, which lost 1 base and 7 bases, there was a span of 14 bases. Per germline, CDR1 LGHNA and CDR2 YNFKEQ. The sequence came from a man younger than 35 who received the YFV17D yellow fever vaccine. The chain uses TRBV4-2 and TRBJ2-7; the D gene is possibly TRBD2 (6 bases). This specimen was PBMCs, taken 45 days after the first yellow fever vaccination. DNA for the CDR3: TGTGCCAGCAGCCAAGGGGGGGATCGGAGGGAGCAGTACTTC. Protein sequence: CASSQGGDRREQYF.